One and the same sample provided the 24 T cell receptor beta chains below, sequenced in a study of shared clonotypes between healthy human individuals. Only in-frame clones appear in the TCRdb table, and some are missing; sequencing was by immunoSEQ multiplex PCR. Of approximately 2.5 million clones in the sample, over 85% were seen once. The source material was naive CD4+ T cells from PBMCs. This sample's subset: CD45RA+ positively selected. The receptors were sampled from a young man in good health. Some clones in this sample may be carry-over from other donors' samples.

The chain recombines TRBV9 with TRBJ1-2; 7 nucleotides match TRBD1. This CDR3 region has 12 residues. V was clipped by 3 bases and J by 8 bases; unmatched bases: 4. CDR1 SGDLS and CDR2 YYNGEE come from the germline V gene. The CDR3 DNA sequence: TGTGCCAGCAGCGCGACAGGGCAAGGCTACACCTTC. This encodes CASSATGQGYTF.

The chain carries TRBV9 and TRBJ1-1; a weak D match, TRBD1 (5 bases). V was clipped by 1 base and J by 2 bases, with 15 bases between them. Germline assignment: CDR1 SGDLS and CDR2 YYNGEE. The CDR3 has 16 amino acids. The CDR3 loop reads CASSVLSSTANTEAFF. The CDR3, as DNA: TGTGCCAGCAGCGTATTATCCTCGACAGCTAACACTGAAGCTTTCTTT.

The chain employs TRBV5-1 and TRBJ2-3; D is possibly TRBD1 (6 bases). This CDR3 comprises 18 residues. The V gene's germline CDR1 is SGHRS and CDR2 YFSETQ. Trimming left V 6 bases short and J 1 base short, with 24 bases between. The DNA for the CDR3 is TGCGCCAGCAACGCAAAGAGGGACAAACTCTGGGGCACAGATACGCAGTATTTT. It is translated as CASNAKRDKLWGTDTQYF.

The chain uses TRBV19 and TRBJ2-5; D uncertain. The ends were cut back, 3 bases at V and 4 bases at J, with 15 bases in the middle. Germline CDR1 is LNHDA and CDR2 is SQIVND (reference sequence). The CDR3 extends over 15 amino acids. CDR3 sequence: CASSIGFSKGETQYF. The DNA for the CDR3 is TGTGCCAGTAGTATTGGTTTTTCGAAGGGAGAGACCCAGTACTTC.

The chain joins TRBV9 to TRBJ2-5, with 9 positions matching TRBD2. The assigned J gene may be wrong: the sequence end matches TRBJ2-7 better. Germline V gene sequence: CDR1 SGDLS, CDR2 YYNGEE. This CDR3 contains 14 residues. The CDR3 sequence is CASSEGLATYEQYF. CDR3 nucleotide sequence: TGTGCCAGCAGCGAAGGACTAGCGACCTACGAGCAGTACTTC.

V usage is TRBV10-1 and J usage is TRBJ2-1; 7 bases fit TRBD1. Germline CDR1 and CDR2: WNHNN and SYGVQD (reference sequence). This CDR3 spans 16 amino acids. V shed 0 bases and J 4 bases; nucleotides not matched to a gene: 6. CDR3 protein: CASSESKGTVYNEQFF. CDR3 nucleotides: TGCGCCAGCAGTGAGTCGAAAGGGACAGTTTACAATGAGCAGTTCTTC.

The chain links TRBV5-5 to TRBJ2-3, with 9 bases lining up with TRBD2. Germline trimming cut 1 base from V and 3 bases from J; bases unmatched to any gene: 3. In germline, CDR1 is SGHKS, CDR2 YYEKEE (reference sequence). The CDR3 covers 15 residues. This CDR3 is CASSLFAGGTDTQYF. CDR3 nucleotide sequence: TGTGCCAGCAGCTTGTTCGCGGGAGGGACAGATACGCAGTATTTT.

The gene calls are TRBV7-9 and TRBJ2-1; D uncertain. The germline CDR1 and CDR2 sequences are SEHNR and FQNEAQ (reference sequence). V shed 2 bases and J shed 10 bases, with 12 bases lying between them. The CDR3 extends over 13 amino acids. For the CDR3, the DNA is TGTGCCAGCAGCTTAACGCAGCCCTCGGAGCAGTTCTTC. Its translation: CASSLTQPSEQFF.

The chain couples TRBV5-1 to TRBJ2-2; D is unresolved. The V gene's germline CDR1 is SGHRS and CDR2 YFSETQ. CDR3 length: 18 residues. V lost 0 bases to trimming and J lost 6 bases, with 21 bases between them. DNA of the CDR3: TGCGCCAGCAGCTTGGGACCCCAAGTAGGTTCTCTAGCCGGGGAGCTGTTTTTT. Its translation is CASSLGPQVGSLAGELFF.

The chain couples TRBV4-2 to TRBJ2-2, with 8 bases identical to TRBD1. The junction had 0 bases not matched to a gene; V was cut back by 0 bases and J by 3 bases. This CDR3 region has 15 residues. The germline V gene has CDR1 LGHNA and CDR2 YNFKEQ. In nucleotides, the CDR3 is TGTGCCAGCAGCCAAGAGGACAGGGACACCGGGGAGCTGTTTTTT. Translated: CASSQEDRDTGELFF.

Details on this clone: This same CDR3 is encoded by further DNA sequences in the sample. V is TRBV6-6 and J is TRBJ2-5; TRBD1 matches at 10 bases. The CDR3 length is 16 residues. CDR1 is MNHNY, CDR2 SVGAGI, per germline (reference sequence). V shed 5 bases and J 1 base; nucleotides not matched to a gene: 7. CDR3 loop: CASSPPGQGIQETQYF. The CDR3 nucleotides read TGTGCCAGCAGTCCGCCGGGACAGGGGATCCAAGAGACCCAGTACTTC.

V is TRBV9 and J is TRBJ2-2; D perhaps matches TRBD2 (5 bases). Germline V gene data show CDR1 as SGDLS and CDR2 as YYNGEE. Trimming took off 5 bases at V and 8 bases at J, with 10 bases between the two ends. The CDR3 sequence is 12 residues long. The CDR3 loop reads CASSVRGGELFF. In DNA form, the CDR3 reads TGTGCCAGCAGTGTCAGAGGGGGGGAGCTGTTTTTT.

The chain employs TRBV6-1 and TRBJ2-2, with D possibly called TRBD1 or TRBD2 (6 bases each). V lost 2 bases, J lost 4 bases, and 23 bases lay in between. CDR1 is MNHNS and CDR2 is SASEGT in the germline V gene. The CDR3 covers 19 residues. The CDR3 sequence: CASSEIKWGALGRTGELFF. CDR3 bases: TGTGCCAGCAGTGAAATTAAGTGGGGGGCCCTCGGTCGCACCGGGGAGCTGTTTTTT.

A few counts support this clone. The V call is TRBV4-1, the J call TRBJ1-5, with 7 bases fitting TRBD1. The junction had 6 bases not matched to a gene; V was cut back by 1 base and J by 3 bases. From germline, CDR1 is MGHRA and CDR2 YSYEKL. CDR3 length: 16 residues. This CDR3 reads CASSQGRGRDNQPQHF. CDR3 bases: TGCGCCAGCAGCCAAGGGAGGGGGCGGGACAATCAGCCCCAGCATTTT.

This chain joins TRBV11-1 and TRBJ2-7, with D possibly matching TRBD1 (6 bases). The CDR3 is 14 residues long. CDR1 and CDR2 from the germline V gene are SGHAT and FQDESV (reference sequence). V dropped 5 bases and J dropped 4 bases, with 15 bases sitting between them. The CDR3 coding sequence is TGTGCCAGCAGCCCGGTGCAGGGGCAATACGAGCAGTACTTC. Protein: CASSPVQGQYEQYF.

The V and J genes are TRBV30 and TRBJ2-1; 9 bases are a match to TRBD1. This CDR3 has 14 residues. V lost 6 bases, J lost 3 bases, and 6 bases stayed unmatched. Germline-derived CDR1 and CDR2 are GTSNPN and SVGIG (reference sequence). In DNA, the CDR3 is TGTGCCTGCACCGGGACAGGGCACTACAATGAGCAGTTCTTC. Translating gives CACTGTGHYNEQFF. The variable domain in full, completed from reference TRBV30 and TRBJ2-1, reads SQTIHQWPATLVQPVGSPLSLECTVEGTSNPNLYWYRQAAGRGLQLLFYSVGIGQISSEVPQNLSASRPQDRQFILSSKKLLLSDSGFYLCACTGTGHYNEQFFGPGTRLTVL.

This chain uses TRBV6-1 with TRBJ2-5; perhaps D is TRBD1 or TRBD2 (5 bases each). The germline CDR1 and CDR2 sequences are MNHNS and SASEGT. Trimming shortened V by 5 bases and J by 5 bases, and 15 bases separated the two germline ends. The CDR3 sequence is 14 residues long. The DNA of the CDR3 is TGTGCCAGCAGTTGGGGGACCCCGCCGGAGACCCAGTACTTC. Amino acid sequence: CASSWGTPPETQYF.

In the case of this clone: The sample holds other DNA sequences that translate to the same CDR3. The chain employs TRBV18 and TRBJ2-2, with 12 nucleotides matching TRBD1. V shed 0 bases, J shed 7 bases, and the junction held 3 bases outside the gene matches. Germline assignment: CDR1 KGHSH and CDR2 LQKENI. The CDR3 loop spans 16 amino acids. Here the CDR3 reads CASSPPGQGASGELFF. CDR3 in DNA: TGTGCCAGCTCACCACCGGGACAGGGGGCAAGCGGGGAGCTGTTTTTT. The full variable domain, in which reference TRBV18 and TRBJ2-2 provide the parts outside the CDR3, is NAGVMQNPRHLVRRRGQEARLRCSPMKGHSHVYWYRQLPEEGLKFMVYLQKENIIDESGMPKERFSAEFPKEGPSILRIQQVVRGDSAAYFCASSPPGQGASGELFFGEGSRLTVL.

The gene calls are TRBV2 and TRBJ1-2; a possible D gene is TRBD1 (6 bases). With 6 bases removed from V and 6 bases from J, the gap between germline ends came to 14 bases. CDR1 and CDR2 (germline): SNHLY, FYNNEI. The CDR3 length is 13 residues. CDR3 DNA: TGTGCCAGCAGCCCAAACAGGGCTGATGGCTACACCTTC. Protein sequence: CASSPNRADGYTF.

The chain is built from TRBV5-1 and TRBJ2-5; 8 bases match TRBD1. CDR3 size: 12 residues. The V gene end was trimmed by 5 bases and the J gene end by 4 bases; junction bases not matched to a gene: 1. From germline, CDR1 is SGHRS and CDR2 YFSETQ. The CDR3 nucleotides read TGCGCCAGCAGAGACAGGGGAGAGACCCAGTACTTC. As protein: CASRDRGETQYF.

The J gene is TRBJ1-1, the V gene TRBV5-1; TRBD1 agrees at 10 bases. V lost 4 bases, J lost 13 bases, and 10 bases stayed unmatched. The germline V gene has CDR1 SGHRS and CDR2 YFSETQ. CDR3 length: 13 amino acids. The CDR3 coding sequence is TGCGCCAGCAGCCTGGACAGGGGGAGAGAGGTTTTCTTT. It is translated as CASSLDRGREVFF.

In its sample, this clone was seen once. At the DNA level, this CDR3 is encoded by other sequences in the same sample as well. The CDR3 nucleotides read TGTGCCAGCAGCCTCTCCGGTGCAACTAATGAAAAACTGTTTTTT. Encoded protein: CASSLSGATNEKLFF. The chain is built from TRBV6-5 and TRBJ1-4; D unresolved. The CDR3 runs to 15 residues. CDR1 MNHEY and CDR2 SVGAGI come from the germline V gene. The germline V and J ends were trimmed by 6 bases and 0 bases, with 11 bases remaining between them.

The rearrangement joins TRBV19 to TRBJ2-6; the D gene is possibly TRBD1 (6 bases). From germline, CDR1 is LNHDA and CDR2 SQIVND (reference sequence). This CDR3 contains 19 residues. V shed 6 bases and J shed 3 bases, with 24 bases lying between them. This CDR3 is CASRKGPGQGAGGANVLTF. Written as DNA, the CDR3 is TGTGCCAGTAGAAAGGGGCCGGGACAAGGGGCAGGTGGGGCCAACGTCCTGACTTTC.

This chain links TRBV6-6 with TRBJ1-5; unclear D gene. Trimming took 7 bases from V and 0 from J, leaving 16 bases between them. Germline loops: CDR1 MNHNY, CDR2 SVGAGI (reference sequence). The CDR3 is 16 residues long. For the CDR3, the DNA is TGTGCCAGCAACCCCGGGAGGGCCTATAGCAATCAGCCCCAGCATTTT. Translating it yields CASNPGRAYSNQPQHF.